This T cell receptor (beta chain) was found in a study of blood T cell repertoires in COVID-19. Study-wide background: The United States, Italy and Spain were the sources of the acute and convalescent COVID-19 samples. The cDNA or gDNA used as material had been derived from T cells, B-cell-depleted T cells, or PBMCs.

Losses at the gene ends were 8 bases for V and 4 bases for J; bases not matched to a gene: 5. The CDR3 extends over 14 amino acids. Per germline, CDR1 SGDLS and CDR2 YYNGEE. Sequencing used immunoSEQ multiplex PCR; TCRdb keeps in-frame clones, though not all of them. The repertoire holds around 100,000 clones, with approximately 81% as singletons. This TCR was sampled from a man aged 40-49 years with acute or convalescent COVID-19. The chain joins TRBV9 to TRBJ2-2; 10 bases map to TRBD1. Sequencing was done on a sample of peripheral blood. CDR3 amino acids: CASRTGGSTGELFF. In DNA form, the CDR3 reads TGTGCCAGTCGGACAGGGGGAAGCACCGGGGAGCTGTTTTTT. The whole variable domain, remainder taken from reference TRBV9 and TRBJ2-2, is DSGVTQTPKHLITATGQRVTLRCSPRSGDLSVYWYQQSLDQGLQFLIQYYNGEERAKGNILERFSAQQFPDLHSELNLSSLELGDSALYFCASRTGGSTGELFFGEGSRLTVL.